The clone carrying this T cell receptor (beta chain) was detected once. In the same sample, other DNA sequences code for this CDR3. This sample stems from a study of blood T cell repertoires in COVID-19. Across the whole study: Collection of acute and convalescent COVID-19 samples took place in the United States, Italy and Spain. T cells, B-cell-depleted T cells, or PBMCs supplied cDNA or gDNA.

The germline V gene encodes CDR1 SGHRS and CDR2 YFSETQ. The V and J ends lost 3 bases and 1 base, in that order; junction bases with no gene match: 1. The CDR3 totals 14 residues. Everyone who took part was roughly 18 to 100 years old, and they came from about 25 US areas. Participants were placed into cohorts based on the clinical history they reported. The table came from immunoSEQ multiplex PCR; TCRdb's copy has only in-frame clones and leaves some out. This sample carries 150,000 to 200,000 clones, 84% of them seen once, and the ten largest clones take about 3.3%. Input material: PBMCs or T cells enriched from blood (not recorded which). J is TRBJ1-1 and V is TRBV5-1; TRBD1 matches at 9 bases. The receptor was derived from a woman aged 30 to 39 who had been exposed to COVID-19. As DNA, the CDR3 is TGCGCCAGCAGCTCGGGACAGGGGAACACTGAAGCTTTCTTT. Residues: CASSSGQGNTEAFF.